Following are 20 T cell receptor beta chains from one sample sequenced in a study of T-cell reconstitution after alpha-beta-depleted transplantation in children. These receptors have no identified antigens. Whole-study findings and limits: Diversity and T-cell counts at one year after transplant derived mostly from new T cells.

This sample's TCRbeta library carried unique molecular identifier barcodes. TCRdb called the PCR reads again in MiXCR, with one record for every CDR3 protein. The sample includes about 300,000 distinct CDR3 sequences, around 7.3% of them seen just once. The sample here was peripheral blood, taken 360 days after TCRalphabeta/CD19-depleted stem cell transplant. The receptors originated from a female patient between 2 and 10 years old who had a stem cell transplant for Fanconi anemia, so the T cells may come from the graft donor.

This clonotype has a handful of counts. The chain combines TRBV28 with TRBJ1-2, with D unclear. The V and J ends lost 6 bases and 4 bases respectively, with 12 bases between them. There are 13 residues in the CDR3. CDR1 is MDHEN and CDR2 is SYDVKM in the germline V gene. The CDR3 coding sequence is TGTGCCAGCAGCCCTACGATATCCTATGGCTACACCTTC. This translates into CASSPTISYGYTF.

The CDR3 DNA reads TGTGCCAGCAGTTGTGTGGGACTAGCGGGAGTACAGTTCTTC. Translated: CASSCVGLAGVQFF. The rearrangement links TRBV3-1 to TRBJ2-1, with TRBD2 matching 14 bases. The germline V gene has CDR1 LGHDT and CDR2 YNNKEL (reference sequence). Germline trimming cut 6 bases from V and 13 bases from J; bases unmatched to any gene: 8. The CDR3 has 14 residues.

The chain recombines TRBV29-1 with TRBJ2-5; 9 bases align to TRBD1. Germline V gene lookup returns CDR1 SQVTM and CDR2 ANQGSEA. Germline trimming cut 7 bases from V and 4 bases from J; bases unmatched to any gene: 10. The CDR3 length is 14 residues. CDR3 sequence: CSALSPGQGETQYF. Written as DNA, the CDR3 is TGCAGCGCCCTTTCGCCGGGACAGGGAGAGACCCAGTACTTC. Full variable domain (remainder filled in from reference TRBV29-1 and TRBJ2-5): SAVISQKPSRDICQRGTSLTIQCQVDSQVTMMFWYRQQPGQSLTLIATANQGSEATYESGFVIDKFPISRPNLTFSTLTVSNMSPEDSSIYLCSALSPGQGETQYFGPGTRLLVL.

In this sample, this clonotype turned up once. J is TRBJ1-1 and V is TRBV20-1; TRBD1 is a possible D gene (5 bases). CDR1 is DFQATT and CDR2 is SNEGSKA in the germline V gene (reference sequence). This CDR3 has 12 amino acids. Trimming pared 4 bases from V and 8 bases from J, leaving 14 bases between. Here the CDR3 DNA reads TGCAGTGCTACTGAATCCGGGGCCGAAGCTTTCTTT. This translates into CSATESGAEAFF.

In this sample, this clonotype turned up many times. The chain uses TRBV5-1 and TRBJ2-1, with 8 bases identical to TRBD1. The CDR3 loop spans 16 amino acids. V shed 2 bases, J shed 7 bases, and the junction held 11 bases outside the gene matches. Germline-derived CDR1 and CDR2 are SGHRS and YFSETQ. The CDR3 reads CASSFAGTGSSNEQFF. In DNA form, the CDR3 reads TGCGCCAGCAGCTTTGCCGGGACAGGTAGTTCGAATGAGCAGTTCTTC.

This clonotype appeared many times. This sequence joins TRBV10-3 and TRBJ2-5; unclear D gene. The CDR3 length is 13 residues. CDR1 and CDR2 from the germline V gene are ENHRY and SYGVKD. Between the trimmed V and J ends, which lost 6 bases and 4 bases, there was a span of 12 bases. The CDR3 is CAIRPGVGETQYF. CDR3 sequence (DNA): TGTGCCATCAGGCCCGGAGTGGGAGAGACCCAGTACTTC.

This clonotype was seen only a few times. The rearrangement links TRBV27 to TRBJ1-3; 8 bases line up with TRBD1. V shed 5 bases and J 6 bases; nucleotides not matched to a gene: 3. Germline CDR1 and CDR2: MNHEY and SMNVEV (reference sequence). The CDR3 consists of 13 residues. CDR3 coding DNA: TGTGCCAGCAGTCCGACAGGGGTAAACACCATATATTTT. Its protein product is CASSPTGVNTIYF.

This clonotype was recorded at least ten times. This chain links TRBV9 with TRBJ2-1; D not resolved. The CDR3 is 13 residues long. Between the trimmed V and J ends, which lost 3 bases and 3 bases, there was a span of 7 bases. From germline, CDR1 is SGDLS and CDR2 YYNGEE. The CDR3 DNA reads as TGTGCCAGCAGCGCCGCAGTCTACAATGAGCAGTTCTTC. As protein: CASSAAVYNEQFF.

This clonotype was seen a handful of times. This rearrangement joins TRBV20-1 to TRBJ1-5, with 7 bases matching TRBD1. This CDR3 spans 14 amino acids. Germline V CDR1 and CDR2: DFQATT, SNEGSKA (reference sequence). V shed 0 bases and J 6 bases; nucleotides not matched to a gene: 5. The CDR3 loop is CSARETGARQPQHF. The CDR3, as DNA: TGCAGTGCTAGAGAAACAGGGGCGCGTCAGCCCCAGCATTTT.

This clonotype was counted only a few times. This rearrangement joins TRBV7-9 to TRBJ1-2, with D possibly TRBD1 on 6 matching bases. The germline gives CDR1 SEHNR, CDR2 FQNEAQ (reference sequence). The CDR3 is 17 amino acids. V shed 2 bases and J shed 1 base, with 17 bases lying between them. The DNA for the CDR3 is TGTGCCAGCAGCTTACTGGGGGGGGGCGCCTTTAACTATGGCTACACCTTC. It specifies CASSLLGGGAFNYGYTF.

V usage is TRBV5-1 and J usage is TRBJ1-1, with no clear D. The CDR3 contains 11 residues. Germline CDR1 SGHRS, CDR2 YFSETQ. Trimming took off 0 bases at V and 9 bases at J, with 6 bases between the two ends. This CDR3 reads CASSLEGKAFF. CDR3 bases: TGCGCCAGCAGCTTGGAAGGTAAAGCTTTCTTT.

V is TRBV7-2 and J is TRBJ2-5; D tentatively reads TRBD1 or TRBD2 (5 bases each). The germline V gene has CDR1 SGHTA and CDR2 FQGNSA. This CDR3 comprises 16 residues. V was pared by 2 bases and J by 0 bases, with 13 bases between. CDR3 sequence reads: CASSLWGKGYQETQYF. The CDR3 region has the DNA TGTGCCAGCAGCTTATGGGGGAAGGGGTACCAAGAGACCCAGTACTTC.

The chain recombines TRBV2 with TRBJ1-1; 11 nucleotides match TRBD1. J was trimmed by 6 bases and V by 8 bases; bases with no gene match: 20. The CDR3 has 18 residues. The germline CDR1 and CDR2 sequences are SNHLY and FYNNEI. The CDR3 DNA reads TGTGCCAGCCGGCCCTCCCCGGGACAGGGGGGCTTTGGAGCTGAAGCTTTCTTT. It codes for CASRPSPGQGGFGAEAFF.

At least ten counts were recorded for this clonotype. V gene TRBV29-1 combines with J gene TRBJ2-1; tentatively, D is TRBD1 or TRBD2 (5 bases each). CDR1 is SQVTM and CDR2 is ANQGSEA in the germline V gene. This CDR3 has 14 residues. Trimming shortened V by 6 bases and J by 4 bases, and 16 bases separated the two germline ends. The CDR3 here is CSVPMGPTYNEQFF. CDR3 coding DNA: TGCAGCGTCCCAATGGGACCGACTTACAATGAGCAGTTCTTC.

This clonotype was counted once. The junction shows a germline mismatch at one end, possibly a read error. The gene calls are TRBV4-2 and TRBJ2-7, with a tentative D call TRBD2 (6 bases). Germline CDR1 reads LGHNA; CDR2 reads YNFKEQ. The CDR3 is 14 residues long. The CDR3 here is CAISPGGAAYEQYF. The CDR3 region has the DNA TGTGCCATCAGCCCCGGGGGAGCCGCCTACGAGCAGTACTTC.

At least ten counts were recorded for this clonotype. The chain recombines TRBV20-1 with TRBJ2-1, with 13 nucleotides matching TRBD2. After removal of 4 bases from V and 0 bases from J, the junction contained 3 bases not matched to a gene. The CDR3 covers 16 residues. Germline lookup yields CDR1 DFQATT and CDR2 SNEGSKA (reference sequence). CDR3 sequence: CSATRTSGSSYNEQFF. As DNA, the CDR3 is TGCAGTGCTACCAGGACTAGCGGGAGCTCCTACAATGAGCAGTTCTTC.

This clonotype has just a few counts. This chain's CDR3 is CASSDQFLGDSKETQYF. The CDR3 DNA reads TGTGCCAGCAGTGACCAATTCTTAGGGGACTCCAAAGAGACCCAGTACTTC. The V call is TRBV27, the J call TRBJ2-5, with a possible D match to TRBD2 (6 bases). Germline V lookup: CDR1 MNHEY, CDR2 SMNVEV (reference sequence). This CDR3 region has 17 residues. Trimming left V 5 bases short and J 3 bases short, with 22 bases between.

This clonotype was seen repeatedly, ten times or more. The chain carries TRBV28 and TRBJ2-7; maybe TRBD1 (5 bases). The CDR3 is made up of 12 amino acids. V was pared by 8 bases and J by 2 bases, with 10 bases between. The germline V gene has CDR1 MDHEN and CDR2 SYDVKM. The CDR3 loop reads CASQGGTYEQYF. In nucleotides, the CDR3 is TGTGCCAGCCAGGGCGGTACCTACGAGCAGTACTTC.

J is TRBJ2-1 and V is TRBV18; D not certain. The length of the CDR3 is 15 residues. Trimming shortened V by 4 bases and J by 5 bases, and 15 bases separated the two germline ends. Looked up from germline, CDR1 is KGHSH and CDR2 is LQKENI. The CDR3 sequence is CASSLLVTSDNEQFF. CDR3 nucleotide sequence: TGTGCCAGCTCACTTCTAGTTACATCCGACAATGAGCAGTTCTTC.

This clonotype was observed at least ten times. CDR3 loop: CASSFSLGGPSYEQYF. DNA for the CDR3: TGTGCCAGCAGTTTCTCTCTGGGGGGACCATCCTACGAGCAGTACTTC. The chain employs TRBV12-3 or TRBV12-4 and TRBJ2-7; D is possibly TRBD2 (6 bases). V lost 3 bases and J 1 base, leaving 16 bases between the germline ends. The CDR3 contains 16 residues.